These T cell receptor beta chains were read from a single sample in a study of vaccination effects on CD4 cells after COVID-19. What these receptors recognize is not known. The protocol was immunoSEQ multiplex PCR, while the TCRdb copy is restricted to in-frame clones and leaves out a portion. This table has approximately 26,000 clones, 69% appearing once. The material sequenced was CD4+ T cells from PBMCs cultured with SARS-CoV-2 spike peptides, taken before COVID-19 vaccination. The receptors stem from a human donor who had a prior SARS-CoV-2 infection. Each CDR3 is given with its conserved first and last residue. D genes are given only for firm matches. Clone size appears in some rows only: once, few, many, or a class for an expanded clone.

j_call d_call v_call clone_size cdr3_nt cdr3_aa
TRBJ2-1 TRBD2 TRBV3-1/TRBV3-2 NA TGTGCCAGCAGCCAAGCAAGGTTAGCGGGGGTTGTTGAGCAGTTCTTC CASSQARLAGVVEQFF
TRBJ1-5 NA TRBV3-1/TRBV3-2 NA TGTGCCAGCAGCCCCCGTTGGGGCGGGTCCCATCAGCCCCAGCATTTT CASSPRWGGSHQPQHF
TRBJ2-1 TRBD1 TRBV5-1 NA TGCGCCAGCAGCTTGGACTCCCCGGACAGGGGGTACAATGAGCAGTTCTTC CASSLDSPDRGYNEQFF
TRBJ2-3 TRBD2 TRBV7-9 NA TGTGCCAGCAGCGCCCTTGCCGGGACTAGGGGTTTCACAGATACGCAGTATTTT CASSALAGTRGFTDTQYF
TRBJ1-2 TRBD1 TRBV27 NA TGTGCCAGCAGCCGACAGGGTTCGGGCTATGGCTACACCTTC CASSRQGSGYGYTF
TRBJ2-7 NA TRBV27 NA TGTGCCAGCAGTACCTCAGGGGTAGGATCCTACGAGCAGTACTTC CASSTSGVGSYEQYF
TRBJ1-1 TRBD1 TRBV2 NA TGTGCCAGCAGTTACAGGGGGAACACTGAAGCTTTCTTT CASSYRGNTEAFF
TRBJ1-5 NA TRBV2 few TGTGCCAGCAGTGAAGGCTTTGGGGGTCAGCCCCAGCATTTT CASSEGFGGQPQHF
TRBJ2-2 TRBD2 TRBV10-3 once TGTGCCATCAGTGAAATGATGGGACTAGCGGGAGGGCCCGGGACCGGGGAGCTGTTTTTT CAISEMMGLAGGPGTGELFF
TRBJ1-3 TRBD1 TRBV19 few TGTGCCAGTACCACGGACAGGGCTGGAAACACCATATATTTT CASTTDRAGNTIYF
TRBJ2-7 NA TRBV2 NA TGTGCCATCAGCACGTCTCGCACTCACGAGCAGTACTTC CAISTSRTHEQYF
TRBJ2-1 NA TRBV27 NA TGTGCCAGCAGCCCTAGTTTTTATACTGATGAGCAGTTCTTC CASSPSFYTDEQFF
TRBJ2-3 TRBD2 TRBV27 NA TGTGCCAGCAGTACTCGAGCGGGAGGGTGGACAGATACGCAGTATTTT CASSTRAGGWTDTQYF
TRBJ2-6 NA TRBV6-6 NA TGTGCCAGCAGCTCTGGGGCCAACGTCCTGACTTTC CASSSGANVLTF
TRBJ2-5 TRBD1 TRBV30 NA TGTGCCTGGAAGGGAGACAGGGGGCAAGAGACCCAGTACTTC CAWKGDRGQETQYF
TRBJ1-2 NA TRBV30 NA TGTGCCTGGAGCAATAACTATGGCTACACCTTC CAWSNNYGYTF
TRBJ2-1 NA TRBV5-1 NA TGCGCCAGCAAGTTACTCAGCGGCGGCAATGAGCAGTTCTTC CASKLLSGGNEQFF
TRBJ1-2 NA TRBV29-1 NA TGCAGCGCGGACAGTTCGAGGCGAAACTATGGCTACACCTTC CSADSSRRNYGYTF
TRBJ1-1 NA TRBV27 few TGTGCCAGCAGTTTAAGGGGGGTGCCGGGCACTGAAGCTTTCTTT CASSLRGVPGTEAFF
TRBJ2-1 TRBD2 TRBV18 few TGTGCCAGCTCACCTAGCGGGAGGGCCGTTGTGTTCTTC CASSPSGRAVVFF
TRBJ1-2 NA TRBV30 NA TGTGCCTGGAGTGCCCCCACAGGAACCCTTAACTATGGCTACACCTTC CAWSAPTGTLNYGYTF
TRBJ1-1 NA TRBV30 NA TGTGCCAGGTCACGGGTGAACACTGAAGCTTTCTTT CARSRVNTEAFF
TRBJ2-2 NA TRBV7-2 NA TGTGCCAGCAGCTTCGACCATAACCCCGGGGAGCTGTTTTTT CASSFDHNPGELFF
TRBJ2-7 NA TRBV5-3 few TGTGCCAGAAGCTTATGGACCCAGGGGCCCGAGCAGTACTTC CARSLWTQGPEQYF
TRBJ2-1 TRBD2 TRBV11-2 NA TGTGCCAGCAGCTTAGATCGTGCAGCGGGGGGGCCACAGTTCTTC CASSLDRAAGGPQFF
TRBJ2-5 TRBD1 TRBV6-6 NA TGTGCCAGCAGTTACCTCCGGGACAGACTTCAAGAGACCCAGTACTTC CASSYLRDRLQETQYF
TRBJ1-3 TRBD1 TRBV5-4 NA TGTGCCAGCAGCTTGAGTGGCGGGACAGCTACTGGAAACACCATATATTTT CASSLSGGTATGNTIYF
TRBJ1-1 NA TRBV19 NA TGTGCCAGTACCGGGTCCGGGGAGACTGAAGCTTTCTTT CASTGSGETEAFF
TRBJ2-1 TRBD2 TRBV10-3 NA TGTGCCATCAGGGCCCGAAAGGAGCGGGAGGGTGAGCAGTTCTTC CAIRARKEREGEQFF